This T cell receptor beta chain was observed in a study of blood T cell repertoires in COVID-19. Whole-study context: Sources were T cells, B-cell-depleted T cells, or PBMCs; the material itself was cDNA or gDNA.

Original analysis: Reference gene primer amplification gave estimated nucleated cell counts. The repertoire was sequenced with immunoSEQ multiplex PCR; TCRdb's copy has only in-frame clones and lacks some. The V and J calls and clone size were taken over from that table, and D and trimming were inferred from the DNA. The sample lists around 110,000 clones, about 89% occurring once. V trimming: 1 base; J trimming: 7 bases; junction bases outside the gene matches: 6. Germline V lookup: CDR1 ENHRY, CDR2 SYGVKD. This CDR3 spans 14 amino acids. The gene calls are TRBV10-3 and TRBJ1-1; 7 bases are shared with TRBD1. Sequenced input: peripheral blood. This receptor was obtained from a man aged 40-49 years with active or convalescent COVID-19. CDR3 region: CAISEYGDRVEAFF. CDR3 bases: TGTGCCATCAGTGAGTACGGGGACAGAGTTGAAGCTTTCTTT.